A selection of T cell receptor beta chains follows, all from one sample in a study of cytomegalovirus exposure and HLA in healthy donors. TCRdb's table, derived via immunoSEQ multiplex PCR, lists solely in-frame clones and lacks some. This sample has under 150,000 clones, with 82% found just once. The sequencing sample was made of PBMCs. The receptors originated from a man aged 25 to 40 in good health and CMV-seropositive. CDR3s include the opening cysteine and the closing phenylalanine or tryptophan. The D gene is left open where the match is weak. The listing skips clone size in some rows; elsewhere it reads once, few, many or a size class.

D	V	length	size	J	CDR3	DNA
-	TRBV7-9	14	-	TRBJ1-1	CSSSLDRVPPEAFF	TGTTCCAGCAGCTTAGATCGGGTGCCACCTGAAGCTTTCTTT
-	TRBV7-9	14	once	TRBJ2-5	CASSLVTDQETQYF	TGTGCCAGCAGCTTAGTCACAGACCAAGAGACCCAGTACTTC
TRBD1	TRBV25-1	18	-	TRBJ2-7	CASAPTGGQPSRPLEQYF	TGTGCCAGCGCTCCGACAGGGGGCCAACCCTCCCGACCTCTGGAGCAGTACTTC
-	TRBV6-5	14	-	TRBJ1-1	CASSYLSMNTEAFF	TGTGCCAGCAGTTACCTTAGCATGAACACTGAAGCTTTCTTT
-	TRBV19	14	-	TRBJ2-7	CASSNQGVSYEQYF	TGTGCCAGTAGCAACCAGGGCGTCTCCTACGAGCAGTACTTC
-	TRBV10-3	14	-	TRBJ1-1	CAIKRGMRVTEAFF	TGTGCCATCAAGCGGGGCATGAGGGTCACTGAAGCTTTCTTT
-	TRBV28	14	-	TRBJ1-2	CASSFEAGGYGYTF	TGTGCCAGCAGTTTTGAGGCGGGGGGCTATGGCTACACCTTC
TRBD2	TRBV7-3	19	-	TRBJ2-6	CASSLRAVASGTGANVLTF	TGTGCCAGCAGCTTAAGGGCGGTGGCTAGCGGGACTGGGGCCAACGTCCTGACTTTC
-	TRBV19	12	-	TRBJ2-7	CASSNTTGKQYF	TGTGCCAGTAGCAACACGACAGGAAAGCAGTACTTC
-	TRBV5-1	15	-	TRBJ2-1	CASSFSGSSYNEQFF	TGCGCCAGCAGCTTTAGCGGTAGCTCCTACAATGAGCAGTTCTTC
TRBD1	TRBV13	15	-	TRBJ1-6	CASSKGQGAPSPLHF	TGTGCCAGCAGCAAAGGACAGGGGGCGCCCTCACCCCTCCACTTT
-	TRBV5-1	16	-	TRBJ1-4	CASSEAGARRGRKLFF	TGCGCCAGCAGCGAGGCAGGGGCCCGGCGGGGGCGAAAACTGTTTTTT
TRBD1	TRBV19	14	-	TRBJ1-2	CASSSDRTNYGYTF	TGTGCCAGTAGCTCGGACAGGACTAACTATGGCTACACCTTC
-	TRBV7-9	15	-	TRBJ1-4	CSSSWTDTTNEKLFF	TGTTCCAGCAGCTGGACAGATACAACTAATGAAAAACTGTTTTTT
TRBD2	TRBV5-6	17	-	TRBJ2-7	CASSAPAKKRGRYEQYF	TGTGCCAGCAGCGCGCCGGCTAAAAAGCGGGGCCGATACGAGCAGTACTTC
-	TRBV11-3	14	-	TRBJ1-2	CASSLGQAGYGYTF	TGTGCCAGCAGCTTAGGACAGGCAGGCTATGGCTACACCTTC
-	TRBV6-6	15	-	TRBJ1-6	CASSYGGRVDSPLHF	TGTGCCAGCAGTTACGGTGGCAGGGTTGATTCACCCCTCCACTTT
TRBD1	TRBV6-1	15	-	TRBJ1-6	CASSQQGALNSPLHF	TGTGCCAGCAGTCAACAGGGGGCACTTAATTCACCCCTCCACTTT
TRBD2	TRBV28	14	-	TRBJ2-4	CASSPSGVENIQYF	TGTGCCAGCAGTCCCAGCGGGGTCGAAAACATTCAGTACTTC
-	TRBV28	15	-	TRBJ2-7	CASSPPEAWVYEQYF	TGTGCCAGCAGCCCCCCCGAGGCGTGGGTCTACGAGCAGTACTTC
TRBD2	TRBV7-6	16	-	TRBJ2-1	CASSSQSGGLYNEQFF	TGTGCCAGCAGCTCTCAAAGCGGGGGTTTATACAATGAGCAGTTCTTC
TRBD2	TRBV7-2	14	-	TRBJ2-3	CASSLVASGDTQYF	TGTGCCAGCAGCTTAGTCGCTAGCGGGGATACGCAGTATTTT
-	TRBV25-1	12	once	TRBJ1-2	CASSEYGNGYTF	TGTGCCAGCAGTGAATACGGTAACGGCTACACCTTC
-	TRBV7-9	15	few	TRBJ1-3	CASSSRSRDANTIYF	TGTGCCAGCAGCTCCAGGTCCAGGGATGCGAACACCATATATTTT
TRBD1	TRBV18	19	-	TRBJ1-4	CASSPLPSSGTALHEKLFF	TGTGCCAGCTCACCACTCCCCTCATCTGGGACAGCTCTGCATGAAAAACTGTTTTTT
TRBD1	TRBV5-6	14	-	TRBJ1-2	CASSFTGGHYGYTF	TGTGCCAGCAGCTTTACAGGGGGTCACTATGGCTACACCTTC
TRBD2	TRBV6-1	15	-	TRBJ2-3	CASGRGRLATDTQYF	TGTGCCAGCGGTAGAGGTAGACTAGCCACAGATACGCAGTATTTT
TRBD1	TRBV7-6	16	-	TRBJ2-7	CASSVTQPGQGYEQYF	TGTGCCAGCAGCGTCACTCAGCCGGGACAGGGTTACGAGCAGTACTTC
-	TRBV27	16	few	TRBJ1-2	CASSLSPITGEDGYTF	TGTGCCAGCAGTTTATCCCCCATAACGGGGGAGGATGGCTACACCTTC
TRBD2	TRBV6-1	16	-	TRBJ2-3	CASSVRLRGSTDTQYF	TGTGCCAGCAGTGTCCGCTTGCGGGGGTCCACAGATACGCAGTATTTT
-	TRBV18	13	-	TRBJ2-2	CASSLLNTGELFF	TGTGCCAGCTCACTTCTTAACACCGGGGAGCTGTTTTTT
-	TRBV28	16	-	TRBJ2-7	CASSLSLAVYGGEQYF	TGTGCCAGCAGTTTATCCCTAGCCGTATACGGTGGCGAGCAGTACTTC
TRBD2	TRBV7-9	17	-	TRBJ2-7	CASSGPRTSRDPYEQYF	TGTGCCAGCAGCGGGCCGAGGACTAGTCGAGATCCCTACGAGCAGTACTTC
-	TRBV29-1	12	few	TRBJ1-1	CSVVGQGSRAFF	TGCAGCGTTGTAGGCCAGGGGTCGAGAGCTTTCTTT
-	TRBV19	14	-	TRBJ1-1	CASSIDLEPWEAFF	TGTGCCAGTAGTATAGATCTAGAGCCCTGGGAAGCTTTCTTT
TRBD1	TRBV6-5	14	few	TRBJ2-7	CASSSGTGGDEQYF	TGTGCCAGCAGTTCCGGGACAGGGGGCGACGAGCAGTACTTC
TRBD2	TRBV6-5	14	-	TRBJ2-5	CASSLAGGGETQYF	TGTGCCAGCAGTCTAGCGGGGGGCGGAGAGACCCAGTACTTC
TRBD1	TRBV2	15	-	TRBJ1-5	CASSRDRESNQPQHF	TGTGCCAGCAGCCGGGACAGGGAAAGCAATCAGCCCCAGCATTTT
TRBD1	TRBV5-1	14	-	TRBJ2-1	CASSSPTGRDEQFF	TGCGCCAGCAGCTCCCCGACAGGGAGAGATGAGCAGTTCTTC
-	TRBV7-3	15	few	TRBJ2-5	CASSPPRRDQETQYF	TGTGCCAGCAGCCCCCCCCGGAGGGACCAAGAGACCCAGTACTTC
-	TRBV5-6	13	few	TRBJ2-1	CASSLGLWNEQFF	TGTGCCAGCAGCTTGGGGCTTTGGAATGAGCAGTTCTTC
TRBD1	TRBV4-1	15	few	TRBJ1-1	CASSPGARGATEAFF	TGCGCCAGCAGCCCGGGGGCCAGGGGGGCAACTGAAGCTTTCTTT
TRBD2	TRBV19	13	-	TRBJ2-7	CASRESGSYEQYF	TGTGCCAGTAGAGAAAGCGGGAGCTACGAGCAGTACTTC
TRBD2	TRBV2	13	few	TRBJ2-7	CASSEGLAREQYF	TGTGCCAGCAGCGAGGGACTAGCCCGCGAGCAGTACTTC
TRBD1	TRBV5-1	14	-	TRBJ1-6	CASSSGGYNSPLHF	TGCGCCAGCAGCTCAGGGGGTTATAATTCACCCCTCCACTTT
TRBD1	TRBV19	17	-	TRBJ1-5	CASSHYQGAESNQPQHF	TGTGCCAGTAGCCATTATCAGGGGGCAGAGAGCAATCAGCCCCAGCATTTT
-	TRBV11-2	14	-	TRBJ1-3	CASSLQGPGNTIYF	TGTGCCAGCAGTCTTCAGGGGCCTGGAAACACCATATATTTT
-	TRBV9	15	-	TRBJ2-7	CASSVSQGRVNEQYF	TGTGCCAGCAGCGTCTCGCAGGGTAGGGTCAACGAGCAGTACTTC
TRBD2	TRBV5-1	16	-	TRBJ2-3	CASSLGLAGETDTQYF	TGCGCCAGCAGCTTGGGACTAGCGGGAGAGACAGATACGCAGTATTTT
TRBD2	TRBV28	15	-	TRBJ2-1	CASSSAGGPYNEQFF	TGTGCCAGCAGTTCCGCGGGAGGGCCATACAATGAGCAGTTCTTC
-	TRBV19	14	-	TRBJ1-6	CASRVSSYNSPLHF	TGTGCCAGTAGGGTGAGCTCCTATAATTCACCCCTCCACTTT
TRBD1	TRBV4-1	13	-	TRBJ2-1	CASRRQGYNEQFF	TGCGCCAGCAGGAGACAGGGTTACAATGAGCAGTTCTTC
-	TRBV28	13	-	TRBJ1-5	CGSRGSSNQPQHF	TGTGGTAGTCGGGGGAGTAGCAATCAGCCCCAGCATTTT